This record concerns one T cell receptor (beta chain) sequence. The antigen remains undetermined. Through a sample-barcoded 5' primer and a J-beta primer mix, a second PCR was run for roughly 6 to 12 cycles. Each cDNA was tagged by a template-switch adaptor containing 12 random nucleotides. Via MiXCR, TCRdb re-called the 5' RACE reads, giving one row per CDR3 protein. The sample lists 1.2 million to 1.5 million distinct CDR3 sequences, around 59% seen once, with 5.5% to 8% in the top ten. The sample belongs to a study of blood T cells in healthy people across ages. Study-level findings and limits: Diversity figures derived from one million T cells were judged to underestimate the true value.

The length of the CDR3 is 13 residues. V was cut by 6 bases and J by 4 bases, with 12 bases left in between. From germline, CDR1 is MDHEN and CDR2 SYDVKM. The source material was blood. The receptor comes from a young man in good health. The chain employs TRBV28 and TRBJ2-5; possible D gene TRBD2, 6 bases. The CDR3 reads CASREAGRETQYF. CDR3 DNA: TGTGCCAGCAGAGAGGCGGGGCGAGAGACCCAGTACTTC.